The source of this T cell receptor beta chain is a study of shared clonotypes between healthy human individuals. This clone appeared a few times. Its antigen is unknown. Germline-derived CDR1 and CDR2 are MNHEY and SMNVEV (reference sequence). Trimming shortened V by 5 bases and J by 4 bases, and 11 bases separated the two germline ends. The CDR3 extends over 14 amino acids. Using immunoSEQ multiplex PCR, the repertoire was profiled, and TCRdb retains in-frame clones only, with some absent. The sample shows some 1 million clones, approximately 76% of them seen only once. Study findings and constraints: Naive subsets tended to show greater estimated richness than memory subsets. Non-shared clonotypes showed lower generation probabilities than clonotypes common to all four donors.

Every contributor of samples was a Caucasian grown-up residing in Nashville, Tennessee. Input material: memory CD4+ T cells sorted from blood. The sample's subset: CD45RA-negative fraction. The chain couples TRBV27 to TRBJ1-4; tentatively, D is TRBD1 (6 bases). The TCR was taken from a man between 18 and 29 years old in good health. CDR3 nucleotides: TGTGCCAGCAGTATACGGACAGTTAATGAAAAACTGTTTTTT. The encoded protein is CASSIRTVNEKLFF. The whole variable domain, filled in from reference TRBV27 and TRBJ1-4, reads EAQVTQNPRYLITVTGKKLTVTCSQNMNHEYMSWYRQDPGLGLRQIYYSMNVEVTDKGDVPEGYKVSRKEKRNFPLILESPSPNQTSLYFCASSIRTVNEKLFFGSGTQLSVL.